Each of the 20 T cell receptor beta chains below was sequenced from the same sample in a study of T cells in Graves' hyperthyroidism and ophthalmopathy (dated by TCRdb to between 2018 and 2021). The method was multiplex PCR. The instrument given in TCRdb is Illumina HiSeq 2000. The TCR beta CDR3 regions were amplified from RNA transcripts. The TCR CDR3 was subjected to a first round of RT-PCR using the HTBI primer set and the Qiagen OneStep RT-PCR kit. Through fastp at Q25 and MiXCR, TCRdb rebuilt clones from the public reads, retaining in-frame beta chains. Under each unique CDR3 protein, matching rows form one entry showing the most common genes and DNA. This sample gives 350,000 to 450,000 distinct CDR3 sequences in total; around 13% of them show up just once. The leading ten clones occupy about 10% of the sample. The sample consisted of blood. All receptors derive from a woman aged 60 to 75 with Graves' hyperthyroidism.

Ten or more counts support this clonotype. This sequence joins TRBV20-1 and TRBJ1-1; 7 nucleotides align to TRBD1. The CDR3 covers 13 residues. Trimming cost V 5 bases and J 6 bases; bases outside gene matches: 9. CDR1 is DFQATT and CDR2 is SNEGSKA in the germline V gene (reference sequence). The CDR3 is CSAARGQAPEAFF. The DNA of the CDR3 is TGCAGTGCTGCGCGCGGACAGGCCCCTGAAGCTTTCTTT.

This chain links TRBV6-1 with TRBJ1-2, with D tentatively TRBD1 (5 bases). Germline lookup yields CDR1 MNHNS and CDR2 SASEGT. There are 15 residues in the CDR3. V lost 7 bases and J lost 4, with 19 bases in between. The CDR3 region is CASKIRRDDLYGYTF. The CDR3 DNA is TGTGCCAGCAAGATTCGACGGGACGATCTCTATGGCTACACCTTC.

This clonotype has ten or more counts. V gene TRBV20-1 combines with J gene TRBJ2-1; no firm D call. The germline V gene encodes CDR1 DFQATT and CDR2 SNEGSKA (reference sequence). V lost 6 bases to trimming and J lost 5 bases, with 5 bases between them. This CDR3 comprises 10 residues. Here the CDR3 DNA reads TGCAGTGCCCTAGACAATGAGCAGTTCTTC. Amino acid sequence: CSALDNEQFF.

This chain connects TRBV20-1 to TRBJ1-5, with 7 bases that match TRBD1. Unmatched junction bases numbered 4, after V lost 2 bases and J lost 3 bases. Germline values: CDR1 DFQATT, CDR2 SNEGSKA (reference sequence). This CDR3 has 14 residues. The CDR3 region is CSARFGQVNQPQHF. The CDR3 DNA reads as TGCAGTGCTAGATTCGGACAGGTCAATCAGCCCCAGCATTTT.

This clonotype was recorded a few times. This rearrangement joins TRBV6-1 to TRBJ2-3; D remains unclear. Germline values: CDR1 MNHNS, CDR2 SASEGT. CDR3 length: 13 amino acids. The ends were cut back, 7 bases at V and 0 bases at J, with 8 bases in the middle. CDR3 protein: CASMDPSTDTQYF. The CDR3 DNA is TGTGCCAGCATGGACCCTAGCACAGATACGCAGTATTTT.

In this sample, this clonotype turned up many times. The chain's CDR3 is CASSQDGAMEKLFF. DNA for the CDR3: TGTGCCAGCAGCCAAGATGGGGCGATGGAAAAACTGTTTTTT. The gene calls are TRBV3-1 and TRBJ1-4; TRBD1 might be the D (5 bases). V was cut by 0 bases and J by 8 bases, with 10 bases left in between. The CDR3 is 14 residues long. Germline loops: CDR1 LGHDT, CDR2 YNNKEL (reference sequence).

This clonotype came up many times. The chain uses TRBV9 and TRBJ2-3; D not certain. CDR3 length equals 17 residues. Germline V gives CDR1 SGDLS, CDR2 YYNGEE. V dropped 0 bases and J dropped 1 base, with 15 bases sitting between them. CDR3: CASSVGVGTPGTDTQYF. CDR3 DNA sequence: TGTGCCAGCAGCGTAGGAGTAGGCACTCCTGGCACAGATACGCAGTATTTT. The whole variable domain, filled in from reference TRBV9 and TRBJ2-3, reads DSGVTQTPKHLITATGQRVTLRCSPRSGDLSVYWYQQSLDQGLQFLIQYYNGEERAKGNILERFSAQQFPDLHSELNLSSLELGDSALYFCASSVGVGTPGTDTQYFGPGTRLTVL.

This clonotype was recorded many times. V and J are TRBV3-1 and TRBJ2-1, with TRBD2 matching 10 bases. This CDR3 is built from 16 residues. Germline lookup yields CDR1 LGHDT and CDR2 YNNKEL (reference sequence). After removal of 2 bases from V and 4 bases from J, the junction contained 5 bases not matched to a gene. The chain's CDR3 is CASSQLRTSGYNEQFF. The CDR3 DNA follows: TGTGCCAGCAGCCAACTACGGACTAGCGGATACAATGAGCAGTTCTTC.

Many counts were recorded for this clonotype. This chain connects TRBV6-5 to TRBJ1-2; no reliable D call. CDR1 MNHEY and CDR2 SVGAGI come from the germline V gene. Trimming removed 2 bases from V and 3 bases from J, with 7 bases in between. The CDR3 runs to 13 residues. The CDR3 sequence is CASSYGRHYGYTF. Written as DNA, the CDR3 is TGTGCCAGCAGTTACGGTCGGCACTATGGCTACACCTTC.

This clonotype came up many times. The chain has TRBV29-1 and TRBJ1-2; D gene uncertain. V lost 4 bases, J lost 6 bases, and 6 bases lay in between. Per the germline V gene, CDR1 is SQVTM and CDR2 is ANQGSEA. The CDR3 covers 10 residues. CDR3 residues: CSVGTNGYTF. DNA for the CDR3: TGCAGCGTTGGCACGAATGGCTACACCTTC.

The DNA of the CDR3 is TGTGCCAGTAGGCCCGGACAGGGGGCATCTTTTTACGCTGAAGCTTTCTTT. Its translation: CASRPGQGASFYAEAFF. J is TRBJ1-1 and V is TRBV19; 11 bases fit TRBD1. The length of the CDR3 is 17 residues. Trimming removed 6 bases from V and 6 bases from J; junction bases left unmatched: 15. Germline lookup yields CDR1 LNHDA and CDR2 SQIVND (reference sequence). Together with reference TRBV19 and TRBJ1-1, the CDR3 gives the full variable domain: DGGITQSPKYLFRKEGQNVTLSCEQNLNHDAMYWYRQDPGQGLRLIYYSQIVNDFQKGDIAEGYSVSREKKESFPLTVTSAQKNPTAFYLCASRPGQGASFYAEAFFGQGTRLTVV.

The genes are TRBV6-1 and TRBJ1-2, with 9 bases identical to TRBD1. The CDR3 totals 16 residues. Germline values: CDR1 MNHNS, CDR2 SASEGT. V lost 8 bases and J lost 5; bases outside the gene matches: 15. CDR3 nucleotides: TGTGCCAGCTGGGGGGGGGTGCGGGACAGGGTTTATGGCTACACCTTC. Protein sequence: CASWGGVRDRVYGYTF.

This sequence joins TRBV12-5 and TRBJ2-7; no clear D gene. V was trimmed by 8 bases and J by 2 bases, leaving 13 bases between them. The CDR3 has 13 amino acids. CDR1 and CDR2 from the germline V gene are LGHNT and FRNRAP. CDR3 in DNA: TGTGCTAGTCGTCCTTCGATGACCTACGAGCAGTACTTC. Protein: CASRPSMTYEQYF.

This clonotype was counted ten times or more. This chain connects TRBV12-3 or TRBV12-4 to TRBJ1-5, with 9 bases matching TRBD1. The CDR3 totals 14 residues. Trimming cost V 6 bases and J 5 bases; bases outside gene matches: 5. The CDR3 here is CASSRTGVDQPQHF. The CDR3 DNA sequence: TGTGCCAGCAGCCGGACAGGGGTTGATCAGCCCCAGCATTTT.

This clonotype was recorded at least ten times. The V gene is TRBV12-3 or TRBV12-4, the J gene TRBJ2-3; 11 nucleotides agree with TRBD2. J lost 2 bases, V lost 5 bases, and 12 bases had no gene match. CDR3 length: 18 residues. The CDR3 loop is CASSPPPPTSGATDTQYF. The DNA for the CDR3 is TGTGCCAGCAGTCCCCCACCCCCGACTAGCGGGGCCACAGATACGCAGTATTTT.

This clonotype has just a few counts. The chain carries TRBV20-1 and TRBJ2-1; 8 bases agree with TRBD1. The CDR3 runs 15 residues. The germline gives CDR1 DFQATT, CDR2 SNEGSKA (reference sequence). J was trimmed by 0 bases and V by 6 bases; bases with no gene match: 7. CDR3 in amino acids: CSARDRTFSYNEQFF. The CDR3 DNA is TGCAGTGCGCGGGACAGGACTTTCTCCTACAATGAGCAGTTCTTC.

The chain is built from TRBV19 and TRBJ2-6; maybe TRBD1 (5 bases). Trimming removed 2 bases at V and 4 bases at J, with 15 bases between. This CDR3 contains 17 residues. Germline CDR1 reads LNHDA; CDR2 reads SQIVND (reference sequence). The CDR3 reads CASSIQGLRRGANVLTF. The DNA for the CDR3 is TGTGCCAGTAGTATACAGGGCCTACGACGCGGGGCCAACGTCCTGACTTTC.

This clonotype was counted a few times. This chain joins TRBV5-6 and TRBJ2-1; TRBD1 matches at 7 bases. The germline CDR1 and CDR2 sequences are SGHDT and YYEEEE. This CDR3 comprises 15 residues. V lost 3 bases, J lost 0 bases, and 3 bases stayed unmatched. The CDR3 here is CASSWGQFSYNEQFF. The CDR3 bases are TGTGCCAGCAGCTGGGGACAGTTCTCCTACAATGAGCAGTTCTTC.

This clonotype was detected many times. The genes are TRBV14 and TRBJ2-7; tentatively, D is TRBD1 (6 bases). The CDR3 totals 14 residues. In germline, CDR1 is SGHDN, CDR2 FVKESK. Trimming removed 4 bases from V and 0 bases from J, with 10 bases in between. The CDR3 DNA is TGTGCCAGCAGCCTCCGGGACAACTCCTACGAGCAGTACTTC. Encoded protein: CASSLRDNSYEQYF.

The chain employs TRBV6-1 and TRBJ2-1; D perhaps matches TRBD2 (7 bases). Trimming stripped 6 bases from V and 1 base from J, with 13 bases between. CDR3 length equals 15 residues. Germline V CDR1 and CDR2: MNHNS, SASEGT. For the CDR3, the DNA is TGTGCCAGCAGGGGAGGGGGGGGTTCCTACAATGAGCAGTTCTTC. As protein: CASRGGGGSYNEQFF.